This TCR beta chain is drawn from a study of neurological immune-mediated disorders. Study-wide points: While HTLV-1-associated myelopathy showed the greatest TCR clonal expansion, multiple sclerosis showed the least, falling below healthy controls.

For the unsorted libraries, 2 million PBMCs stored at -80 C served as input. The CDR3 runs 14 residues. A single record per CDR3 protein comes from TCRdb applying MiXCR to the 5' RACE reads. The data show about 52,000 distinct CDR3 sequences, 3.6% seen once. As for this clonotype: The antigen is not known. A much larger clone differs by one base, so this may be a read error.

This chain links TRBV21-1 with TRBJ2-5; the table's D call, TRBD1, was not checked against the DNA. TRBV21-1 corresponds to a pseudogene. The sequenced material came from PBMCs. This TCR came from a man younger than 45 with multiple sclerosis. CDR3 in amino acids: CASSAREYQETQYF. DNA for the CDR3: TGTGCCAGCAGCGCCCGGGAATACCAAGAGACCCAGTACTTC.